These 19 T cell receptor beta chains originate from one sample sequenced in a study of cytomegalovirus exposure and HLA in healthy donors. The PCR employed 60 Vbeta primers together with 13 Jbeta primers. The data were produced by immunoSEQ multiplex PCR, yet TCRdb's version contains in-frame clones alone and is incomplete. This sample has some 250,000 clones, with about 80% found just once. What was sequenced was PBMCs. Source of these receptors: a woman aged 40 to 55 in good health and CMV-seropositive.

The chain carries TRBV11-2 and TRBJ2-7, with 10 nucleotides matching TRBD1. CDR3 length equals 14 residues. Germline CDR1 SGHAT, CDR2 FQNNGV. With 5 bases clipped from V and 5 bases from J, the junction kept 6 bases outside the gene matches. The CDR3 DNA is TGTGCCAGCAGCACGGGACAGGGGTTCCACGAGCAGTACTTC. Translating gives CASSTGQGFHEQYF.

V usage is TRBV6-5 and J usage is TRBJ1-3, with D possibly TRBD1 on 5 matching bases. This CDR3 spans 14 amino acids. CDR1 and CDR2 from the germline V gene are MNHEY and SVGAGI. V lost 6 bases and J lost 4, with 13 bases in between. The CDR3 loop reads CASRGLLSGNTIYF. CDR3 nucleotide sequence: TGTGCCAGCAGGGGGCTTCTATCCGGAAACACCATATATTTT.

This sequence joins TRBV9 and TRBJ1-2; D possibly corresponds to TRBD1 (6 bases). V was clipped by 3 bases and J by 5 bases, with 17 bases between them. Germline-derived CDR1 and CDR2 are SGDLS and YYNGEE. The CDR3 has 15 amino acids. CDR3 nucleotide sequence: TGTGCCAGCAGCGATCAGGACAGCCTGGGGTATGGCTACACCTTC. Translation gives CASSDQDSLGYGYTF.

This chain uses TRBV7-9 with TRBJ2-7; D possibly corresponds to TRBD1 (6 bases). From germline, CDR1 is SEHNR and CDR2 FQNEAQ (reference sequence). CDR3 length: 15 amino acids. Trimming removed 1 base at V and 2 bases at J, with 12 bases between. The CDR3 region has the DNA TGTGCCAGCAGCTTAGGGGCAGGGGCCCCCTACGAGCAGTACTTC. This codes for CASSLGAGAPYEQYF.

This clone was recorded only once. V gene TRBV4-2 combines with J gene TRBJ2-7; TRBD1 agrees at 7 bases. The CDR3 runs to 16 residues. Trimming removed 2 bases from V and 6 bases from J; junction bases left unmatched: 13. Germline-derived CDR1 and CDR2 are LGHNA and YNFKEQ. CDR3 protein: CASSQPDRFYEGEQYF. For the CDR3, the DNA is TGTGCCAGCAGCCAACCGGACAGGTTTTATGAGGGCGAGCAGTACTTC.

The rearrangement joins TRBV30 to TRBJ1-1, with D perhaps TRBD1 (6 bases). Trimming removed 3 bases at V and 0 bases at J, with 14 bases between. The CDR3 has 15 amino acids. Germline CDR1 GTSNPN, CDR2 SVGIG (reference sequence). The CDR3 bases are TGTGCCTGGAGCGGACAGCGCGTAATGAACACTGAAGCTTTCTTT. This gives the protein CAWSGQRVMNTEAFF.

The DNA for the CDR3 is TGCAGCGTCCGGAAGGGGACAGTAAGCACCGGGGAGCTGTTTTTT. It is translated as CSVRKGTVSTGELFF. The chain has TRBV29-1 and TRBJ2-2; the match to TRBD1 covers 7 bases. There are 15 residues in the CDR3. Germline V gene data show CDR1 as SQVTM and CDR2 as ANQGSEA. J gave up 4 bases and V 6 bases, and 11 bases lay outside the gene matches.

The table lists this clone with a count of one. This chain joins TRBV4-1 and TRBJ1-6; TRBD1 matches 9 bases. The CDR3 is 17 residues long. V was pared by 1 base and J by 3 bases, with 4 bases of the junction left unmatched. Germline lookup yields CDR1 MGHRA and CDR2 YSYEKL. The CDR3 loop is CASSQVSGQGYNSPLHF. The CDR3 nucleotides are TGCGCCAGCAGCCAAGTATCGGGACAGGGCTATAATTCACCCCTCCACTTT.

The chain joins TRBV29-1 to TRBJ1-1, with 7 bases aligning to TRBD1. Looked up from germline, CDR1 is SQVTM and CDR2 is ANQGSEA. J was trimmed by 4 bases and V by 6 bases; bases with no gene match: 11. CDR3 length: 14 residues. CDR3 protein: CSVGLTGDGTEAFF. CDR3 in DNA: TGCAGCGTCGGGCTCACAGGGGATGGCACTGAAGCTTTCTTT. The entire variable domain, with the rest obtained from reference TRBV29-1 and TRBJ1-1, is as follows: SAVISQKPSRDICQRGTSLTIQCQVDSQVTMMFWYRQQPGQSLTLIATANQGSEATYESGFVIDKFPISRPNLTFSTLTVSNMSPEDSSIYLCSVGLTGDGTEAFFGQGTRLTVV.

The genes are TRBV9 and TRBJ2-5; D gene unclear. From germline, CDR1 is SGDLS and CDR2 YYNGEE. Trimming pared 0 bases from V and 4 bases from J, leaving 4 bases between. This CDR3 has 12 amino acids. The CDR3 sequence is CASSVAGETQYF. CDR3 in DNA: TGTGCCAGCAGCGTAGCAGGAGAGACCCAGTACTTC. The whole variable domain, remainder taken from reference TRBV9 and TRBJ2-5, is DSGVTQTPKHLITATGQRVTLRCSPRSGDLSVYWYQQSLDQGLQFLIQYYNGEERAKGNILERFSAQQFPDLHSELNLSSLELGDSALYFCASSVAGETQYFGPGTRLLVL.

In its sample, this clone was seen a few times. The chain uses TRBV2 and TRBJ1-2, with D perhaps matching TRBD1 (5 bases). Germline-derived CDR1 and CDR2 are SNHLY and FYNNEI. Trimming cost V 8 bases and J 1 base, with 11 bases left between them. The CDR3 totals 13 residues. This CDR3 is CASGGASNYGYTF. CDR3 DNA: TGTGCCAGCGGAGGGGCCAGTAACTATGGCTACACCTTC.

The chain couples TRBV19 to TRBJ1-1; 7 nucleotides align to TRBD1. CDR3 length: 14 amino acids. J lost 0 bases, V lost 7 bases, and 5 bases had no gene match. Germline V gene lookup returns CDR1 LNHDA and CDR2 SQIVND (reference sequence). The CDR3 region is CASIPRGLNTEAFF. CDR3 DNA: TGTGCCAGTATCCCGAGGGGGCTGAACACTGAAGCTTTCTTT. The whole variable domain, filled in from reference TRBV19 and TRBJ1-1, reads DGGITQSPKYLFRKEGQNVTLSCEQNLNHDAMYWYRQDPGQGLRLIYYSQIVNDFQKGDIAEGYSVSREKKESFPLTVTSAQKNPTAFYLCASIPRGLNTEAFFGQGTRLTVV.

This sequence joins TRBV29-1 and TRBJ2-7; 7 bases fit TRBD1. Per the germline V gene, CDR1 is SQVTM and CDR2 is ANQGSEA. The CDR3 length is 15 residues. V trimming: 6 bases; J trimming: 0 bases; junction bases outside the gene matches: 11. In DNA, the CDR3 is TGCAGCGTCGTGACCTCCGGGACAGCCTCCTACGAGCAGTACTTC. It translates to CSVVTSGTASYEQYF.

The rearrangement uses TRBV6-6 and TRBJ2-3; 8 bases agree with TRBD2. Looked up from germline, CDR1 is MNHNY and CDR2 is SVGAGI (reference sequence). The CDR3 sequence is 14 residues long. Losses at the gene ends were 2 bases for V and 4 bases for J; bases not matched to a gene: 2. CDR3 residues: CASSYGLAADTQYF. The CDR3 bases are TGTGCCAGCAGTTACGGACTAGCAGCAGATACGCAGTATTTT.

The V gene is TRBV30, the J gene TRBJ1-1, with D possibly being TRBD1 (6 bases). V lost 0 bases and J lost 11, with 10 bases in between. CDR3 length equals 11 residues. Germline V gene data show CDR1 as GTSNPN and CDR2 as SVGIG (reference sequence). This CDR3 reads CAWSVQRGAFF. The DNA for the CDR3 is TGTGCCTGGAGTGTACAAAGGGGGGCTTTCTTT.

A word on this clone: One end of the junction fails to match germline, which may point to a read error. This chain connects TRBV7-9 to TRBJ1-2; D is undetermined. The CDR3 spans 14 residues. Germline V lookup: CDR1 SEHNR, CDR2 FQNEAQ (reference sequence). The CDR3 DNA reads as TGTTCCAGCAGCTTAGTAAGGGAGAACTATGGCTACACCTTC. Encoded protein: CSSSLVRENYGYTF.

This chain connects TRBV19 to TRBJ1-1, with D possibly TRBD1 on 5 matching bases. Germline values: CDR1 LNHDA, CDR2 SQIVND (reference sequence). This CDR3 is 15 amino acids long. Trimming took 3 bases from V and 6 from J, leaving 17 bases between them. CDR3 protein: CASSIQGFVAAEAFF. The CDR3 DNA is TGTGCCAGTAGTATTCAGGGCTTTGTGGCCGCTGAAGCTTTCTTT. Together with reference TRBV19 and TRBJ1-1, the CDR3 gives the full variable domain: DGGITQSPKYLFRKEGQNVTLSCEQNLNHDAMYWYRQDPGQGLRLIYYSQIVNDFQKGDIAEGYSVSREKKESFPLTVTSAQKNPTAFYLCASSIQGFVAAEAFFGQGTRLTVV.

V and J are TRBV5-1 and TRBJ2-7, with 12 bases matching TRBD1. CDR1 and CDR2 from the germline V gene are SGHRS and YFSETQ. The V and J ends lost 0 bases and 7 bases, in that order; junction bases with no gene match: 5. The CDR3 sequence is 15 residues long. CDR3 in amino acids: CASSLAGTGGREQYF. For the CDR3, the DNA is TGCGCCAGCAGCTTGGCCGGGACAGGGGGCCGAGAGCAGTACTTC.

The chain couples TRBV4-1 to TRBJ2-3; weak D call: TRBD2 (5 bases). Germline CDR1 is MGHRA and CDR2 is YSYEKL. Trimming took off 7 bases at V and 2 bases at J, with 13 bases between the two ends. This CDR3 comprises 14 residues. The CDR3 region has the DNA TGCGCCAGCAATTTCGGCGGGTCCACAGATACGCAGTATTTT. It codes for CASNFGGSTDTQYF.